The 3 T cell receptor beta chains reported below all come from one sample, sequenced in a study of blood T cell repertoires in COVID-19. Libraries were prepared by immunoSEQ multiplex PCR; TCRdb keeps only in-frame clonotypes and omits some of them. This table has hundreds of thousands of clones, about 85% appearing once. Specimen: peripheral blood. These receptor sequences come from a human donor in a cohort sampled during active COVID-19.

The CDR3 nucleotides are TGCGCCAGCAGCCCCGGACAGGACTATGGCTACACCTTC. Its translation is CASSPGQDYGYTF. This rearrangement joins TRBV5-1 to TRBJ1-2, with 7 bases matching TRBD1. V lost 4 bases to trimming and J lost 3 bases; unmatched junction nucleotides: 3. In germline, CDR1 is SGHRS, CDR2 YFSETQ. The CDR3 is 13 amino acids.

The chain has TRBV20-1 and TRBJ1-1, with TRBD1 matching over 8 bases. Trimming took 5 bases from V and 6 from J; bases not matched to a gene: 2. Per germline, CDR1 DFQATT and CDR2 SNEGSKA (reference sequence). The CDR3 runs 11 residues. As DNA, the CDR3 is TGCAGTGCTGCCAGGGGGCCTGAAGCTTTCTTT. Protein sequence: CSAARGPEAFF.

The V and J genes are TRBV7-2 and TRBJ2-7, with 11 bases lining up with TRBD2. This CDR3 is 15 amino acids long. V shed 5 bases, J shed 7 bases, and the junction held 10 bases outside the gene matches. CDR1 SGHTA and CDR2 FQGNSA come from the germline V gene. This chain's CDR3 is CASSPGASGRIEQYF. CDR3 bases: TGTGCCAGCAGCCCTGGGGCTAGCGGGAGGATTGAGCAGTACTTC.